This T cell receptor (beta chain) was found in a study of blood T cell repertoires in COVID-19. Turning to the study itself: Acute and convalescent COVID-19 specimens originated in the United States, Italy and Spain. Sources were T cells, B-cell-depleted T cells, or PBMCs; the material itself was cDNA or gDNA.

The table lists this clone with a count of one. Authors' processing steps: For nucleated cells, counts were estimated from reference gene primer amplification. The protocol was immunoSEQ multiplex PCR, while the TCRdb copy is restricted to in-frame clones and leaves out a portion. That table is the source of V, J and clone size, and D and trimming were worked out from the DNA. The sample has about 160,000 clones, around 93% seen once; the top ten hold about 5%. Germline V gene sequence: CDR1 MNHEY, CDR2 SVGAGI. Trimming shortened V by 5 bases and J by 4 bases, and 14 bases separated the two germline ends. This CDR3 is built from 14 residues.

This clonotype originated in a woman aged 50 to 60 with acute or convalescent COVID-19. The chain has TRBV6-5 and TRBJ1-2, with D perhaps matching TRBD1 (5 bases). Sequenced material: peripheral blood. Here the CDR3 DNA reads TGTGCCAGCAGTAGCCCGAAGGGGCCCTATGGCTACACCTTC. Protein product: CASSSPKGPYGYTF.